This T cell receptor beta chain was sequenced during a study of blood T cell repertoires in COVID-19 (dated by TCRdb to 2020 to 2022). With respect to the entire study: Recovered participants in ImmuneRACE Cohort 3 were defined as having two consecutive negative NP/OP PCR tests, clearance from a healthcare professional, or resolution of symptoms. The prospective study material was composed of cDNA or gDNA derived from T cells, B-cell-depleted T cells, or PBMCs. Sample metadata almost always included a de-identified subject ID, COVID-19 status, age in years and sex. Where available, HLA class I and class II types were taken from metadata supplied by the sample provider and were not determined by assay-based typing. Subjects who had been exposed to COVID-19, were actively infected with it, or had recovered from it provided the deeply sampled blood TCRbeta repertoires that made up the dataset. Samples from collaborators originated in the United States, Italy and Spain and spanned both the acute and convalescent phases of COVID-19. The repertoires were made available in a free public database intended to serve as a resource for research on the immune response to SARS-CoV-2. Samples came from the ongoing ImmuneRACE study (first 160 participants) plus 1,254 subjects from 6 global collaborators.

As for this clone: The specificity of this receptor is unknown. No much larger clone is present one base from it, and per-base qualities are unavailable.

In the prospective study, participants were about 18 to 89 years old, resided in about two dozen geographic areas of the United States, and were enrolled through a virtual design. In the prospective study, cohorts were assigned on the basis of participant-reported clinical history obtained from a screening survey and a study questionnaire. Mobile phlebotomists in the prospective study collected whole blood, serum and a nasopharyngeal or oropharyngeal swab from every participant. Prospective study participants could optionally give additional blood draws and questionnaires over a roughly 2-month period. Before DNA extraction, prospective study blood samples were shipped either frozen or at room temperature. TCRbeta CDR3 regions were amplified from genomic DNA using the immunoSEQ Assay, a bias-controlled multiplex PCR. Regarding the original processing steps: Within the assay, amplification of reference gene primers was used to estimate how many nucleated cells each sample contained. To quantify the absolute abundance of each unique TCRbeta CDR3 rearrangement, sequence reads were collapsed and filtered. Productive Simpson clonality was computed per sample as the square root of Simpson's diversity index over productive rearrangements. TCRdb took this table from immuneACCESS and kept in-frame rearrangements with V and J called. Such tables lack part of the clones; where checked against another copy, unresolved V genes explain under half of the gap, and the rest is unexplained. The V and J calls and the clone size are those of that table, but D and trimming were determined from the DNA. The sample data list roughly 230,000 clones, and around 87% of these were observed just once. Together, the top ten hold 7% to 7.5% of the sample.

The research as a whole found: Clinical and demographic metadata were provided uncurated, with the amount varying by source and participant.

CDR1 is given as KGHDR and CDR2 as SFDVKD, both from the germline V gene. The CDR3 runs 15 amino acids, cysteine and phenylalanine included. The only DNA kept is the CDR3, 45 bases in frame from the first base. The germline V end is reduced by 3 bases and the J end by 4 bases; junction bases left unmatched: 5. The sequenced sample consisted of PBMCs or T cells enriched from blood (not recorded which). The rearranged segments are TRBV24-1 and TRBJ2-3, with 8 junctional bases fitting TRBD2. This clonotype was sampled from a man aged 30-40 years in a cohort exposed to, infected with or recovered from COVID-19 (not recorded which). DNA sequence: TGTGCCACCAGTGATCCGGGACTAGGGTCAGATACGCAGTATTTT. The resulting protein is CATSDPGLGSDTQYF.